This record looks at one T cell receptor (beta chain) sequence and its context. Its antigen is not identified. Trimming removed 6 bases from V and 7 bases from J; junction bases left unmatched: 4. This CDR3 is 15 amino acids long. The data were taken from a study of T-cell reconstitution after alpha-beta-depleted transplantation in children. As it was prepared, the TCRbeta library received unique molecular identifiers. MiXCR, applied by TCRdb to the PCR reads, yields one record per CDR3 protein. The sample comprises about 580,000 distinct CDR3 sequences, approximately 30% of which are singletons, and under 45% rests with the top ten. Regarding the study as a whole: T-cell counts and diversity at one year following transplant were attributed mainly to newly produced T cells. About two months after transplant, alpha-beta T cells reportedly came from several hundred expanded graft clones. Several patients had high TCRbeta diversity at day 60; it came from surviving recipient T cells and thymic progenitors.

The chain recombines TRBV12-3 or TRBV12-4 with TRBJ2-1; 15 nucleotides align to TRBD2. The sequences come from PBMCs, collected before TCRalphabeta/CD19-depleted stem cell transplant. This receptor was identified in a boy under two years old with Wiskott-Aldrich syndrome, due to receive a stem cell transplant. The CDR3 nucleotides are TGTGCCAGCAGACGTGGACTAGCGGGAGGGAATGAGCAGTTCTTC. It codes for CASRRGLAGGNEQFF.